The sequence of this T cell receptor beta chain was determined in a study of early T cells in non-severe SARS-CoV-2 infection. Study at large: Bulk RNA taken from unsorted whole blood was sequenced, leaving chains unpaired. Findings and caveats of the study: CD4 and private specificities were missed by VDJdb matching, which favored anti-spike CD8 responses.

Germline CDR1 reads SNHLY; CDR2 reads FYNNEI. This CDR3 is built from 14 residues. V lost 3 bases, J lost 0 bases, and 9 bases lay in between. This clonotype was detected a few times. What it binds is unknown. Individual cDNA molecules carried attached unique molecular identifiers. Via MiXCR, TCRdb re-called the 5' RACE reads, giving one row per CDR3 protein. This sample has roughly 120,000 distinct CDR3 sequences, with 10% to 15% found just once. V is TRBV2 and J is TRBJ2-7; the D is unclear. The clonotype comes from an adult who was a healthcare worker with PCR-confirmed SARS-CoV-2 infection or an uninfected control (not recorded which). The input for sequencing was whole blood, taken at baseline. The CDR3 nucleotides are TGTGCCAGCAGTGAGAGTCACAGCTCCTACGAGCAGTACTTC. Amino acid sequence: CASSESHSSYEQYF.